A selection of T cell receptor beta chains follows, all from one sample in a study of CD8 T cells in ankylosing spondylitis. TCRdb re-called the 5' RACE reads through MiXCR, storing one row per CDR3 protein. The sample shows around 250,000 distinct CDR3 sequences, 32% of them seen only once. The source material was blood, either unsorted or a sorted T cell fraction (not recorded which). These receptors were collected from a male donor with ankylosing spondylitis or in good health (not recorded which). The CDR3 runs from the conserved cysteine through the conserved F or W. Each record gives: CDR3 length, D gene, V gene, J gene, clone size, CDR3 protein, CDR3 DNA. The D gene is left open where the match is weak. Clone sizes are given selectively: once, few, many, or a class where the clone is expanded.

CDR3 length: 17; D gene: TRBD1; V gene: TRBV24-1; J gene: TRBJ2-2; clone size: .; CDR3 protein: CATSDPTTGISTGELFF; CDR3 DNA: TGTGCCACCAGTGACCCGACGACAGGGATTAGCACCGGGGAGCTGTTTTTT
CDR3 length: 16; D gene: TRBD2; V gene: TRBV7-2; J gene: TRBJ2-7; clone size: few; CDR3 protein: CASSLEGTSGAREQYF; CDR3 DNA: TGTGCCAGCAGCTTGGAAGGGACTAGCGGGGCCAGAGAGCAGTACTTC
CDR3 length: 14; D gene: .; V gene: TRBV3-1; J gene: TRBJ1-3; clone size: .; CDR3 protein: CASSLRISGNTIYF; CDR3 DNA: TGTGCCAGCAGCCTTCGGATATCTGGAAACACCATATATTTT
CDR3 length: 13; D gene: .; V gene: TRBV12-3/TRBV12-4; J gene: TRBJ2-5; clone size: .; CDR3 protein: CASSLVRDETQYF; CDR3 DNA: TGTGCCAGCAGTTTAGTCAGGGACGAGACCCAGTACTTC
CDR3 length: 13; D gene: TRBD1; V gene: TRBV15; J gene: TRBJ2-7; clone size: .; CDR3 protein: CATSRTGLNEQYF; CDR3 DNA: TGTGCCACCAGCAGGACAGGGCTTAACGAGCAGTACTTC
CDR3 length: 15; D gene: TRBD2; V gene: TRBV20-1; J gene: TRBJ2-2; clone size: .; CDR3 protein: CSATKGLAVTGELFF; CDR3 DNA: TGCAGTGCTACAAAGGGACTAGCGGTCACCGGGGAGCTGTTTTTT
CDR3 length: 13; D gene: .; V gene: TRBV7-9; J gene: TRBJ2-7; clone size: .; CDR3 protein: CASTGWGDYEQYF; CDR3 DNA: TGTGCCAGCACTGGATGGGGTGACTACGAGCAGTACTTC
CDR3 length: 16; D gene: TRBD1; V gene: TRBV9; J gene: TRBJ2-7; clone size: .; CDR3 protein: CASSVTAGQGGQEQYF; CDR3 DNA: TGTGCCAGCAGCGTAACGGCGGGACAGGGGGGTCAGGAGCAGTACTTC
CDR3 length: 14; D gene: TRBD2; V gene: TRBV10-3; J gene: TRBJ2-5; clone size: few; CDR3 protein: CAIGTSGGQETQYF; CDR3 DNA: TGTGCCATCGGGACTAGCGGCGGACAAGAGACCCAGTACTTC
CDR3 length: 17; D gene: .; V gene: TRBV6-1; J gene: TRBJ2-7; clone size: once; CDR3 protein: CASSPIGLGPLAYEQYF; CDR3 DNA: TGTGCCAGCAGCCCCATAGGATTGGGCCCTCTAGCTTACGAGCAGTACTTC
CDR3 length: 15; D gene: .; V gene: TRBV4-1; J gene: TRBJ1-1; clone size: few; CDR3 protein: CASSQVATRPPEAFF; CDR3 DNA: TGCGCCAGCAGCCAAGTAGCAACTCGGCCTCCTGAAGCTTTCTTT
CDR3 length: 15; D gene: .; V gene: TRBV12-3/TRBV12-4; J gene: TRBJ2-2; clone size: few; CDR3 protein: CASKFQGSLPGELFF; CDR3 DNA: TGTGCCAGCAAATTTCAGGGTAGTCTCCCCGGGGAGCTGTTTTTT
CDR3 length: 13; D gene: TRBD1; V gene: TRBV20-1; J gene: TRBJ1-6; clone size: few; CDR3 protein: CSADRARDSPLHF; CDR3 DNA: TGCAGTGCAGACAGGGCTAGGGATTCACCCCTCCACTTT
CDR3 length: 11; D gene: .; V gene: TRBV29-1; J gene: TRBJ2-5; clone size: .; CDR3 protein: CSVVMVETQYF; CDR3 DNA: TGCAGCGTTGTAATGGTCGAGACCCAGTACTTC
CDR3 length: 15; D gene: TRBD1; V gene: TRBV4-2; J gene: TRBJ2-7; clone size: .; CDR3 protein: CASSQEDRGSDEQYF; CDR3 DNA: TGTGCCAGCAGCCAAGAGGACAGGGGTTCCGACGAGCAGTACTTC
CDR3 length: 12; D gene: .; V gene: TRBV20-1; J gene: TRBJ1-2; clone size: .; CDR3 protein: CSARRTTYGYTF; CDR3 DNA: TGCAGTGCTAGAAGGACTACCTATGGCTACACCTTC
CDR3 length: 15; D gene: TRBD1; V gene: TRBV9; J gene: TRBJ2-5; clone size: .; CDR3 protein: CASSPGTGGGETQYF; CDR3 DNA: TGTGCCAGCAGCCCTGGGACAGGGGGCGGGGAGACCCAGTACTTC
CDR3 length: 13; D gene: .; V gene: TRBV7-9; J gene: TRBJ1-5; clone size: .; CDR3 protein: CASSQSSHQPQHF; CDR3 DNA: TGTGCCAGCAGCCAGAGTTCGCATCAGCCCCAGCATTTT
CDR3 length: 12; D gene: .; V gene: TRBV28; J gene: TRBJ1-5; clone size: .; CDR3 protein: CASSFLNQPQHF; CDR3 DNA: TGTGCCAGCAGTTTTCTCAATCAGCCCCAGCATTTT
CDR3 length: 16; D gene: .; V gene: TRBV20-1; J gene: TRBJ2-2; clone size: .; CDR3 protein: CSARDGKGLNTGELFF; CDR3 DNA: TGCAGTGCTAGAGATGGGAAGGGCCTGAACACCGGGGAGCTGTTTTTT
CDR3 length: 14; D gene: .; V gene: TRBV27; J gene: TRBJ2-7; clone size: few; CDR3 protein: CASSLSILLPEQYF; CDR3 DNA: TGTGCCAGCAGTTTATCGATTCTCCTCCCCGAGCAGTACTTC
CDR3 length: 15; D gene: TRBD1; V gene: TRBV7-6; J gene: TRBJ2-1; clone size: .; CDR3 protein: CASSLSQGAYNEQFF; CDR3 DNA: TGTGCTAGCAGCTTATCGCAGGGGGCGTACAATGAGCAGTTCTTC
CDR3 length: 17; D gene: TRBD2; V gene: TRBV5-1; J gene: TRBJ2-3; clone size: .; CDR3 protein: CASSRKRGPSGTDTQYF; CDR3 DNA: TGCGCCAGCAGCCGCAAGCGGGGGCCCTCTGGCACAGATACGCAGTATTTT
CDR3 length: 13; D gene: .; V gene: TRBV12-3/TRBV12-4; J gene: TRBJ1-1; clone size: .; CDR3 protein: CASAGSPGTEAFF; CDR3 DNA: TGTGCCAGCGCCGGATCTCCTGGCACTGAAGCTTTCTTT
CDR3 length: 14; D gene: TRBD1; V gene: TRBV20-1; J gene: TRBJ2-1; clone size: many; CDR3 protein: CSAQGQGAVNEQFF; CDR3 DNA: TGCAGTGCCCAGGGGCAGGGGGCGGTCAATGAGCAGTTCTTC
CDR3 length: 11; D gene: .; V gene: TRBV29-1; J gene: TRBJ2-3; clone size: many; CDR3 protein: CSVSNWGGLYF; CDR3 DNA: TGCAGCGTGAGCAATTGGGGTGGGCTGTATTTT
CDR3 length: 14; D gene: .; V gene: TRBV12-3/TRBV12-4; J gene: TRBJ1-4; clone size: few; CDR3 protein: CASGLRGHGEKLFF; CDR3 DNA: TGTGCCAGCGGGTTAAGGGGCCATGGCGAAAAACTGTTTTTT
CDR3 length: 15; D gene: .; V gene: TRBV20-1; J gene: TRBJ2-3; clone size: .; CDR3 protein: CSARDRREITDTQYF; CDR3 DNA: TGCAGTGCTAGAGACCGCAGGGAAATAACAGATACGCAGTATTTT
CDR3 length: 15; D gene: TRBD1; V gene: TRBV5-1; J gene: TRBJ1-1; clone size: .; CDR3 protein: CASGGTGAINTEAFF; CDR3 DNA: TGCGCCAGCGGGGGGACAGGGGCAATAAACACTGAAGCTTTCTTT
CDR3 length: 18; D gene: TRBD2; V gene: TRBV4-1; J gene: TRBJ2-7; clone size: few; CDR3 protein: CASSQDVTSGGKAYEQYF; CDR3 DNA: TGCGCCAGCAGCCAAGACGTGACTAGCGGGGGGAAAGCCTACGAGCAGTACTTC
CDR3 length: 16; D gene: TRBD1; V gene: TRBV20-1; J gene: TRBJ1-5; clone size: few; CDR3 protein: CSAIGDRGLSNQPQHF; CDR3 DNA: TGCAGTGCTATAGGGGACAGGGGGCTTAGCAATCAGCCCCAGCATTTT
CDR3 length: 14; D gene: .; V gene: TRBV12-3/TRBV12-4; J gene: TRBJ2-7; clone size: .; CDR3 protein: CASIFGRVPYEQYF; CDR3 DNA: TGTGCCAGCATTTTTGGCAGGGTCCCCTACGAGCAGTACTTC
CDR3 length: 12; D gene: .; V gene: TRBV20-1; J gene: TRBJ1-1; clone size: many; CDR3 protein: CSARKGDTEAFF; CDR3 DNA: TGCAGTGCTAGGAAAGGGGACACTGAAGCTTTCTTT
CDR3 length: 12; D gene: .; V gene: TRBV29-1; J gene: TRBJ1-1; clone size: .; CDR3 protein: CSVDGDYTEAFF; CDR3 DNA: TGCAGCGTTGATGGGGATTACACTGAAGCTTTCTTT
CDR3 length: 13; D gene: .; V gene: TRBV20-1; J gene: TRBJ2-7; clone size: .; CDR3 protein: CSARDGTSYEQYF; CDR3 DNA: TGCAGTGCTAGAGACGGGACCTCCTACGAGCAGTACTTC
CDR3 length: 13; D gene: .; V gene: TRBV10-3; J gene: TRBJ1-3; clone size: .; CDR3 protein: CAIMIGAGNTIYF; CDR3 DNA: TGTGCCATCATGATAGGGGCTGGAAACACCATATATTTT
CDR3 length: 14; D gene: TRBD1; V gene: TRBV29-1; J gene: TRBJ2-2; clone size: few; CDR3 protein: CSVTGTGVSGELFF; CDR3 DNA: TGCAGCGTCACCGGGACAGGGGTCTCCGGGGAGCTGTTTTTT
CDR3 length: 13; D gene: .; V gene: TRBV29-1; J gene: TRBJ2-1; clone size: .; CDR3 protein: CSVDPDTYNEQFF; CDR3 DNA: TGCAGCGTTGACCCCGACACCTACAATGAGCAGTTCTTC
CDR3 length: 13; D gene: .; V gene: TRBV25-1; J gene: TRBJ1-2; clone size: .; CDR3 protein: CASSDQANYGYTF; CDR3 DNA: TGTGCCAGCAGTGATCAGGCTAACTATGGCTACACCTTC
CDR3 length: 13; D gene: .; V gene: TRBV10-3; J gene: TRBJ2-7; clone size: .; CDR3 protein: CAISIGTGYEQYF; CDR3 DNA: TGTGCCATCAGTATCGGGACGGGATACGAGCAGTACTTC